The rows below give T cell receptor beta chains drawn from one sample of a study of blood T cell repertoires in COVID-19. TCRdb keeps only in-frame clones here, not all; method: immunoSEQ multiplex PCR. Of about 200,000 clones listed, about 90% are singletons. The source material was peripheral blood. Source of these receptors: a man aged 35 to 55 with active or convalescent COVID-19. Each CDR3 is given with its conserved first and last residue. The D gene is left open where the match is weak. Rows may omit the clone size; those that give it use once, few, many or a size class.

abundance	v_gene	j_gene	d_gene	CDR3nt	CDR3aa
NA	TRBV5-1	TRBJ1-5	NA	TGCGCCAGCAGCTGGCGACAGATGTTTAGCAATCAGCCCCAGCATTTT	CASSWRQMFSNQPQHF
NA	TRBV2	TRBJ1-6	NA	TGTGCCAGCAGTGAGGTCGGTAATTCACCCCTCCACTTT	CASSEVGNSPLHF
NA	TRBV5-5	TRBJ2-2	TRBD2	TGTGCCAGCAGGGGAATAGCGGGAGGGCCGTCCGGGGAGCTGTTTTTT	CASRGIAGGPSGELFF
NA	TRBV9	TRBJ2-5	TRBD1	TGTGCCAGCAGCGAAATGACAGGGGTCGAAGAGACCCAGTACTTC	CASSEMTGVEETQYF
NA	TRBV24-1	TRBJ2-1	NA	TGTGCCACCAGTGACCCGAGTACTCCCTCCGACCCGGCTAGCAGATACAATGAGCAGTTCTTC	CATSDPSTPSDPASRYNEQFF
NA	TRBV7-6	TRBJ2-7	NA	TGTGCCAGCAGCTTAGGGGCCCAAAGCTCCTACGAGCAGTACTTC	CASSLGAQSSYEQYF
NA	TRBV1	TRBJ2-3	NA	TGCACCAGCAGCCGAGTACTAGCTCCAGGAACCCCCGGGGGCACAGATACGCAGTATTTT	CTSSRVLAPGTPGGTDTQYF
NA	TRBV6-5	TRBJ2-7	TRBD1	TGTGCCAGCAGCCCCTCTGTGGGGGACAGCGGCGAGCAGTACTTC	CASSPSVGDSGEQYF
NA	TRBV29-1	TRBJ2-4	NA	TGCAGCGTTGGACAAGGTTCTGACATTCAGTACTTC	CSVGQGSDIQYF
once	TRBV7-3	TRBJ1-5	NA	TGTGCCAGCAGTAGAGGTGGAGGACAGCCCCAGCATTTT	CASSRGGGQPQHF
NA	TRBV7-3	TRBJ1-1	NA	TGTGCCAGCAGCTTAAATAGCCCTCTGGTTGACGGTGAAGCTTTCTTT	CASSLNSPLVDGEAFF
NA	TRBV28	TRBJ2-7	NA	TGTGCCAGCAGCGGAGGGGCAGGAACTTACGAGCAGTACTTC	CASSGGAGTYEQYF
NA	TRBV5-4	TRBJ1-2	TRBD1	TGTGCCAGCAGCTTTGGGACAGCCCCAGCTAACTATGGCTACACCTTC	CASSFGTAPANYGYTF
NA	TRBV2	TRBJ2-2	TRBD1	TGTGCCAGCAGAACCGGGACAGGGCCCGGCGGGGAGCTGTTTTTT	CASRTGTGPGGELFF
NA	TRBV5-1	TRBJ1-2	NA	TGCGCCAGCGACTTCGGAGGTTCGAGTGGCTACACCTTC	CASDFGGSSGYTF